This T cell receptor beta chain was identified in a study of blood T cell repertoires in COVID-19. Study overall: The analysed material was cDNA or gDNA that came from T cells, B-cell-depleted T cells, or PBMCs.

About this clone itself: At one boundary the junction diverges from the germline segment, which might be a read error.

Generated by immunoSEQ multiplex PCR, the TCRdb table keeps only in-frame clones and is missing some. This sample carries around 140,000 clones, almost 80% of them seen once, and the ten largest clones take 2.5% to 3.5%. Recovered participants had two consecutive negative NP/OP PCR tests, healthcare professional clearance, or symptom resolution. The sample comprised PBMCs or T cells enriched from blood (not recorded which). The source of this sequence is a woman between 45 and 60 years old who had recovered from COVID-19.

The CDR3 spells CASSEGTDTQYF. In nucleotides, the CDR3 is TGTGCCAGCAGTGAGGGCACTGATACGCAGTATTTT. V gene TRBV12-3 or TRBV12-4 combines with J gene TRBJ2-3; the D gene is possibly TRBD2 (5 bases). The CDR3 is 12 amino acids.